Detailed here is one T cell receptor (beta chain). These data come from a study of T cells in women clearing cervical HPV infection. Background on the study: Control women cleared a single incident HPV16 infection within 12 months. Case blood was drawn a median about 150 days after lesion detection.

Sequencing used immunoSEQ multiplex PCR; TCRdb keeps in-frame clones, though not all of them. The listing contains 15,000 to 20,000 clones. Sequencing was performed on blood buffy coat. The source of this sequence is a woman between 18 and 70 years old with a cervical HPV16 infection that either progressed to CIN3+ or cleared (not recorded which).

CDR3 in amino acids: CASSLGQNTGELFF. CDR3 DNA (partial): TGCGCCAGCAGCTTGGGACAGAACACCGGGGAG. The chain recombines TRBV5-1 with TRBJ2-2; no clear D gene. The read comes to an end 3 residues before the CDR3 does, leaving the germline J gene to fill in the end. With 0 bases removed from V and 1 base from J, the gap between germline ends came to 4 bases. This CDR3 spans 14 amino acids. CDR1 is SGHRS and CDR2 is YFSETQ in the germline V gene.